This T cell receptor (beta chain) was observed in a study of beta chain features in type 1 diabetes. Study-level points and caveats: A potential influence of HLA type upon TCRB rearrangement remained unresolved herein. Among patients with Type 1 diabetes, TCRB CDR3s were moderately but significantly shorter in every one of the four CD4+ subsets.

In its sample, this clone was seen a few times. Its antigen is still unknown. V shed 1 base and J shed 4 bases, with 11 bases lying between them. Germline CDR1 SGHTA, CDR2 FQGNSA. The CDR3 covers 15 residues. The entirety of the isolated RNA underwent reverse transcription, so expressed TCRB transcripts were sequenced. Sequenced by immunoSEQ multiplex PCR; TCRdb stores in-frame clones only, minus some. The data show 200,000 to 250,000 clones, with around 15% seen just once and about 0.08% held by the top ten. The rearrangement joins TRBV7-2 to TRBJ2-1, with a tentative D call TRBD1 (6 bases). This clonotype was sampled from a man aged 30 to 45 with type 1 diabetes. The source material was naive CD4+ T cells from blood. CDR3 coding DNA: TGTGCCAGCAGCTTAGTAAGCCAGGGGTACAATGAGCAGTTCTTC. Protein sequence: CASSLVSQGYNEQFF.